This T cell receptor beta chain is from a study of blood T cells in healthy people across ages. About the research overall: The template switching approach captured approximately one barcoded beta molecule for every two T cells. Study results and limitations: Total diversity from one million sequenced T cells was likely underestimated.

Drawing of peripheral blood yielded about 10 milliliters from each donor. A remark on this clonotype: Its antigen is as yet unknown.

J was trimmed by 5 bases and V by 6 bases; bases with no gene match: 13. CDR1 SNHLY and CDR2 FYNNEI come from the germline V gene. This CDR3 is 16 amino acids long. Primed by a sample-barcoded 5' primer and a J-beta primer mix, a second PCR proceeded for roughly 6 to 12 cycles. The authors tagged each cDNA molecule using a template-switch adaptor with 12 random nucleotides. TCRdb reanalysed the 5' RACE reads using MiXCR and keeps one entry per CDR3 protein. This repertoire shows around 970,000 distinct CDR3 sequences, roughly 51% found once; its top ten account for 20% to 25%. The source of this sequence is a woman aged 55-70 years in good health. The J gene is TRBJ1-5, the V gene TRBV2; TRBD1 matches 7 bases. The sequencing input was blood. DNA for the CDR3: TGTGCCAGCAGGAAGGGTCGGGGACAGAGAGATCAGCCCCAGCATTTT. Translation: CASRKGRGQRDQPQHF.